The 12 T cell receptor beta chains given below trace back to one sample, sequenced in a study of T cell repertoires in cytomegalovirus infection. TCRdb passed the reads through MiXCR, listing each CDR3 protein once. This sample has 350,000 to 500,000 distinct CDR3 sequences, with approximately 31% found just once. What was sequenced was PBMCs. These receptors were obtained from a human donor in good health (CMV status not recorded). Some clones in this sample may be carry-over from other donors' samples.

With respect to this clonotype: A much bigger clone sits one base away, suggesting this may be a read error. The chain employs TRBV6-1 and TRBJ2-1, with 7 nucleotides matching TRBD2. The CDR3 spans 12 residues. Germline V gene data show CDR1 as MNHNS and CDR2 as SASEGT. This CDR3 is CASNYGGNERFF. CDR3 DNA sequence: TGTGCCAGCAACTACGGGGGGAATGAGCGGTTCTTC.

CDR3 in DNA: TGTGCCACCTCCCGGGGGACAGCTTACAATGAGCAGTTCTTC. Translated: CATSRGTAYNEQFF. The genes are TRBV2 and TRBJ2-1; TRBD1 is a possible D gene (7 bases). CDR1 SNHLY and CDR2 FYNNEI come from the germline V gene. Trimming cost V 10 bases and J 4 bases, with 17 bases left between them. This CDR3 spans 14 amino acids. Full variable domain (remainder filled in from reference TRBV2 and TRBJ2-1): EPEVTQTPSHQVTQMGQEVILRCVPISNHLYFYWYRQILGQKVEFLVSFYNNEISEKSEIFDDQFSVERPDGSNFTLKIRSTKLEDSAMYFCATSRGTAYNEQFFGPGTRLTVL.

A few counts support this clonotype. The rearrangement joins TRBV12-3 or TRBV12-4 to TRBJ2-7; D is unresolved. V lost 7 bases, J lost 5 bases, and 15 bases lay in between. There are 13 residues in the CDR3. The CDR3 bases are TGTGCCAGCACTCCTCTCCCGGGTCACGAGCAGTACTTC. Its translation: CASTPLPGHEQYF.

Only a few counts were recorded for this clonotype. The chain recombines TRBV5-4 with TRBJ1-1, with unresolved D. Per the germline V gene, CDR1 is SGHNT and CDR2 is YYREEE (reference sequence). The CDR3 contains 15 residues. V was trimmed by 3 bases and J by 2 bases, leaving 14 bases between them. CDR3 coding DNA: TGTGCCAGCAGCTCCATTTGGCAGGCTAACACTGAAGCTTTCTTT. It codes for CASSSIWQANTEAFF.

This clonotype was detected only a few times. This chain joins TRBV6-5 and TRBJ2-1, with 7 bases lining up with TRBD1. CDR3 size: 14 residues. V was pared by 4 bases and J by 2 bases, with 2 bases of the junction left unmatched. The germline gives CDR1 MNHEY, CDR2 SVGAGI. CDR3 sequence: CASSSGGPYNEQFF. CDR3 DNA: TGTGCCAGCAGTTCAGGGGGACCCTACAATGAGCAGTTCTTC.

This clonotype has a count of ten or more. The chain links TRBV11-3 to TRBJ1-1; TRBD1 matches at 7 bases. The CDR3 length is 13 residues. CDR1 is SGHNT and CDR2 is YENEEA in the germline V gene. The V and J ends lost 3 bases and 3 bases, in that order; junction bases with no gene match: 1. The CDR3 nucleotides are TGTGCCAGCAGCTTCCAGGGGGACACTGAAGCTTTCTTT. It codes for CASSFQGDTEAFF.

As to this clonotype: The junction departs from germline at one end; a sequencing error may be responsible. The V and J genes are TRBV5-5 and TRBJ2-6; D may be TRBD1 (5 bases). Germline assignment: CDR1 SGHKS and CDR2 YYEKEE (reference sequence). The CDR3 is 18 residues long. Written as DNA, the CDR3 is TGTGCCAGCAGCTTTCAACTTGCAGCGAACTCTGGGGCCAACGGCCTGACTTTC. Protein product: CASSFQLAANSGANGLTF.

This chain's CDR3 is CASSLDAGVNTEAFF. CDR3 bases: TGCGCCAGCAGCTTGGATGCAGGGGTGAACACTGAAGCTTTCTTT. The chain combines TRBV5-1 with TRBJ1-1, with a possible D match to TRBD1 (6 bases). The CDR3 has 15 amino acids. Trimming shortened V by 0 bases and J by 0 bases, and 9 bases separated the two germline ends. CDR1 is SGHRS and CDR2 is YFSETQ in the germline V gene.

The chain links TRBV19 to TRBJ2-7; the match to TRBD1 covers 8 bases. The CDR3 has 14 residues. Germline CDR1 LNHDA, CDR2 SQIVND (reference sequence). The V gene end was trimmed by 3 bases and the J gene end by 5 bases; junction bases not matched to a gene: 6. CDR3 nucleotides: TGTGCCAGTAGTATTCCAGGGGGCCACGACGAGCAGTACTTC. Protein sequence: CASSIPGGHDEQYF.

The chain recombines TRBV19 with TRBJ1-6; a weak D match, TRBD1 (5 bases). This CDR3 region has 13 residues. Germline loops: CDR1 LNHDA, CDR2 SQIVND (reference sequence). The V end lost 3 bases, the J end lost 14 bases, and 14 bases lay between the germline ends. The CDR3 DNA follows: TGTGCCAGTAGTATCGGAGAGGGGAGAGCCCTCCACTTT. It specifies CASSIGEGRALHF.

Notes on this clonotype: A much larger clone is a single base away; this may be a read error. This chain uses TRBV7-8 with TRBJ2-5; D is perhaps TRBD2 (6 bases). Germline V CDR1 and CDR2: SGHVS, FQNEAQ. The CDR3 contains 15 residues. Here the CDR3 DNA reads TGTGCCAGCAGCCTAGGATCCCGTCGCGGGGAGACCCAGTCCTTC. This codes for CASSLGSRRGETQSF.

There are many counts of this clonotype. This chain joins TRBV7-8 and TRBJ1-1, with a tentative D call TRBD1 (5 bases). V lost 5 bases, J lost 2 bases, and 15 bases lay in between. Looked up from germline, CDR1 is SGHVS and CDR2 is FQNEAQ. This CDR3 is 15 amino acids long. The CDR3 DNA is TGTGCCAGCAGCCAAAAGGGGCAAACTAACACTGAAGCTTTCTTT. Its protein product is CASSQKGQTNTEAFF.